This TCR beta chain comes out of a study of blood T cell repertoires in COVID-19. Whole-study context: Sites in the United States, Italy and Spain provided acute and convalescent COVID-19 samples. Sources were T cells, B-cell-depleted T cells, or PBMCs; the material itself was cDNA or gDNA.

As processed by the authors: From reference gene primer amplification, estimates of nucleated cell counts were derived. The protocol was immunoSEQ multiplex PCR, while the TCRdb copy is restricted to in-frame clones and leaves out a portion. For V, J and clone size, that table is used; D and trimming come from the DNA. The sample has over 250,000 clones, about nine tenths seen once. This TCR came from a woman in her sixties or seventies with acute or convalescent COVID-19. Sequenced sample: peripheral blood.

The CDR3 DNA reads TGTGCCAGCAGTTCAATAGCGGGGGGCACCTACAATGAGCAGTTCTTC. This codes for CASSSIAGGTYNEQFF. The rearrangement uses TRBV27 and TRBJ2-1, with 10 positions matching TRBD2. With V trimmed by 4 bases and J by 2 bases, 5 bases remained unmatched. Germline V gene data show CDR1 as MNHEY and CDR2 as SMNVEV (reference sequence). This CDR3 is 16 amino acids long.